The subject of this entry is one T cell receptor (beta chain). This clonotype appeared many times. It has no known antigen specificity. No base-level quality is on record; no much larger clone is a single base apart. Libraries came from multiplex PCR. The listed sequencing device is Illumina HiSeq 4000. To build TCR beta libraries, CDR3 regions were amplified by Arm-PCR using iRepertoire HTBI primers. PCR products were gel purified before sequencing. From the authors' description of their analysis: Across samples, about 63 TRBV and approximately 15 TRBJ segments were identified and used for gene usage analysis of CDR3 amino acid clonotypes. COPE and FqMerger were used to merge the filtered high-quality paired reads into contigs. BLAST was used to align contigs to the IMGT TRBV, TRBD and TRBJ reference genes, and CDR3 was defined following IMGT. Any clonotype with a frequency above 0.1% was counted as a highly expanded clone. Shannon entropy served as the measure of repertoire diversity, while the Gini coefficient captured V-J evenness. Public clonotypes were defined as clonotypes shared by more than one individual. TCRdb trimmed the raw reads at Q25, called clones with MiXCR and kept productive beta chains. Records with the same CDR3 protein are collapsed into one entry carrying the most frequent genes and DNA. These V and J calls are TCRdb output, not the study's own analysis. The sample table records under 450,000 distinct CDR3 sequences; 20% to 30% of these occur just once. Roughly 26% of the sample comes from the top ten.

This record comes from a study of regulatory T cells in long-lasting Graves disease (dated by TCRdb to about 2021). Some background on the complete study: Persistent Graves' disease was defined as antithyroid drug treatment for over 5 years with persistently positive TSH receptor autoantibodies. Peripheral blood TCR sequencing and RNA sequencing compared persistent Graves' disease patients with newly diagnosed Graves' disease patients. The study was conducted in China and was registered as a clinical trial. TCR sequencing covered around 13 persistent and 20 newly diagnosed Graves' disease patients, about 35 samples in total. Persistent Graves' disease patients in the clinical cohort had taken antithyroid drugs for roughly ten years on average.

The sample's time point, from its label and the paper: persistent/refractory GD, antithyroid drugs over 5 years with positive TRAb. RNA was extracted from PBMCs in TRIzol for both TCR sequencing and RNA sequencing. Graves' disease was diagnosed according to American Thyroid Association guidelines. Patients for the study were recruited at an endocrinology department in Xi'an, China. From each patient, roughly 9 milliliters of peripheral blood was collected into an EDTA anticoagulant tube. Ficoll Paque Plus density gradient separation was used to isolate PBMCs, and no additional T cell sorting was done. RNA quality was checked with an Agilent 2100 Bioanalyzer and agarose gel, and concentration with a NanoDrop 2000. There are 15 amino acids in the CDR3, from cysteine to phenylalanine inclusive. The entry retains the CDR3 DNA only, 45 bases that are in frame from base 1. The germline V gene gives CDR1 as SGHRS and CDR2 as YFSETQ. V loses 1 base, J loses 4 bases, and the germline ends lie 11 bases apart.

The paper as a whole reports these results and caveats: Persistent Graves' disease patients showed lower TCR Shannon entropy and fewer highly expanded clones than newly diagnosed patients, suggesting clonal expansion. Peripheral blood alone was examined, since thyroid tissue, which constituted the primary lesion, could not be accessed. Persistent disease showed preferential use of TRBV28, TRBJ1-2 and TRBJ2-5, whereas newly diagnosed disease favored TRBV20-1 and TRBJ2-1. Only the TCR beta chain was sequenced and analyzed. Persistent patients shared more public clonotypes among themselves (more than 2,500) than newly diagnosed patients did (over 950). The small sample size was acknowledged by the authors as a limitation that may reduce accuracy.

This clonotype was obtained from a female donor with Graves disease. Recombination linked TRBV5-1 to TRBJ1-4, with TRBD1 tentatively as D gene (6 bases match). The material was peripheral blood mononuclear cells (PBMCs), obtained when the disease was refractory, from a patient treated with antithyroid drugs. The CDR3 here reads CASSLLGQINEKLFF. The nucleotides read TGCGCCAGCAGCTTGTTAGGACAGATTAATGAAAAACTGTTTTTT. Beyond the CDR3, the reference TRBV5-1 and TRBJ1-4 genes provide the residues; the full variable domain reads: KAGVTQTPRYLIKTRGQQVTLSCSPISGHRSVSWYQQTPGQGLQFLFEYFSETQRNKGNFPGRFSGRQFSNSRSEMNVSTLELGDSALYLCASSLLGQINEKLFFGSGTQLSVL.